Listed here are 27 T cell receptor beta chains from one sample, sequenced in a study of cytomegalovirus exposure and HLA in healthy donors. Vbeta (60) and Jbeta (13) primers were used in the PCR. This table comes from immunoSEQ multiplex PCR, and its TCRdb copy is limited to in-frame clones, with some not included. Here the sample spans 80,000 or so clones, roughly 76% being singletons. The sample was PBMCs. These receptors were obtained from a woman aged 40 to 55 in good health and CMV-seronegative.

CDR3 sequence: CASSRARGRETQYF. CDR3 in DNA: TGTGCCAGCAGCCGCGCGCGAGGTCGAGAGACCCAGTACTTC. The chain recombines TRBV6-6 with TRBJ2-5; D not resolved. V dropped 6 bases and J dropped 4 bases, with 15 bases sitting between them. From germline, CDR1 is MNHNY and CDR2 SVGAGI (reference sequence). CDR3 size: 14 residues.

As regards this clone: The junction does not match germline at one end; this may be a read error. The chain employs TRBV27 and TRBJ1-1; D perhaps matches TRBD1 (6 bases). The germline gives CDR1 MNHEY, CDR2 SMNVEV (reference sequence). The CDR3 sequence is 14 residues long. The CDR3 loop reads CASSLTQGGAETFF. In nucleotides, the CDR3 is TGTGCCAGCAGCCTAACACAGGGAGGGGCTGAAACTTTCTTT.

This clone was recorded a few times. Other DNA sequences in this sample translate to the same CDR3. V and J are TRBV4-1 and TRBJ1-1, with 7 bases identical to TRBD1. The CDR3 runs to 15 residues. The J segment lost 0 bases and the V segment lost 4 bases, leaving 5 bases of the junction unmatched. Germline CDR1 reads MGHRA; CDR2 reads YSYEKL. CDR3 bases: TGCGCCAGCAGCCTAGCCGGGACAGTGAACACTGAAGCTTTCTTT. This codes for CASSLAGTVNTEAFF.

The rearrangement links TRBV6-1 to TRBJ1-2; 8 nucleotides align to TRBD1. V trimming: 3 bases; J trimming: 3 bases; junction bases outside the gene matches: 6. Germline V gene data show CDR1 as MNHNS and CDR2 as SASEGT. This CDR3 has 15 amino acids. CDR3 loop: CASSDPGQAYYGYTF. The CDR3 DNA sequence: TGTGCCAGCAGTGATCCGGGACAGGCCTACTATGGCTACACCTTC.

The genes are TRBV28 and TRBJ2-7; TRBD1 matches at 8 bases. V lost 2 bases, J lost 2 bases, and 5 bases stayed unmatched. The CDR3 totals 15 residues. The germline V gene has CDR1 MDHEN and CDR2 SYDVKM. Here the CDR3 reads CASSLTGTGTYEQYF. CDR3 nucleotide sequence: TGTGCCAGCAGTTTAACCGGGACAGGAACCTACGAGCAGTACTTC. Drawing the rest from reference TRBV28 and TRBJ2-7, the complete variable domain is DVKVTQSSRYLVKRTGEKVFLECVQDMDHENMFWYRQDPGLGLRLIYFSYDVKMKEKGDIPEGYSVSREKKERFSLILESASTNQTSMYLCASSLTGTGTYEQYFGPGTRLTVT.

The chain carries TRBV2 and TRBJ2-2; 12 nucleotides line up with TRBD2. The CDR3 has 21 residues. Trimming took 0 bases from V and 4 from J; bases not matched to a gene: 15. Germline V gene lookup returns CDR1 SNHLY and CDR2 FYNNEI. In DNA form, the CDR3 reads TGTGCCAGCAGTGAAGCTATCAATTGGCTAGCGGGAGGGCCGGGCACCGGGGAGCTGTTTTTT. It specifies CASSEAINWLAGGPGTGELFF.

The chain uses TRBV29-1 and TRBJ2-1, with D perhaps TRBD1 (5 bases). CDR1 and CDR2 from the germline V gene are SQVTM and ANQGSEA. V was clipped by 0 bases and J by 6 bases, with 12 bases between them. The length of the CDR3 is 14 residues. The CDR3 region has the DNA TGCAGCGTTGAAGAGTGGGCAGGGCCCAATGAGCAGTTCTTC. As protein: CSVEEWAGPNEQFF.

This rearrangement joins TRBV11-2 to TRBJ2-7; 10 bases align to TRBD1. J was trimmed by 4 bases and V by 0 bases; bases with no gene match: 9. This CDR3 has 17 residues. Germline V CDR1 and CDR2: SGHAT, FQNNGV. CDR3 protein: CASSLDSWDRGGYEQYF. CDR3 nucleotides: TGTGCCAGCAGCTTAGATTCCTGGGACAGGGGAGGATACGAGCAGTACTTC. Full variable domain (rest looked up from reference TRBV11-2 and TRBJ2-7): EAGVAQSPRYKIIEKRQSVAFWCNPISGHATLYWYQQILGQGPKLLIQFQNNGVVDDSQLPKDRFSAERLKGVDSTLKIQPAKLEDSAVYLCASSLDSWDRGGYEQYFGPGTRLTVT.

V is TRBV11-2 and J is TRBJ2-2; TRBD2 agrees at 8 bases. V trimming: 2 bases; J trimming: 6 bases; junction bases outside the gene matches: 11. CDR1 SGHAT and CDR2 FQNNGV come from the germline V gene. There are 17 residues in the CDR3. The CDR3 region is CASSLSGDWTSPGELFF. DNA of the CDR3: TGTGCCAGCAGCTTATCGGGGGACTGGACTAGCCCCGGGGAGCTGTTTTTT.

This chain connects TRBV5-5 to TRBJ1-2; 7 nucleotides align to TRBD1. With 2 bases clipped from V and 3 bases from J, the junction kept 10 bases outside the gene matches. The CDR3 sequence is 16 residues long. Germline lookup yields CDR1 SGHKS and CDR2 YYEKEE (reference sequence). CDR3 coding DNA: TGTGCCAGCAGCTTAGGGGGCGGACAGCTCTACTATGGCTACACCTTC. Protein: CASSLGGGQLYYGYTF.

J is TRBJ2-2 and V is TRBV5-4; D may be TRBD2 (6 bases). Trimming shortened V by 3 bases and J by 5 bases, and 11 bases separated the two germline ends. CDR1 is SGHNT, CDR2 YYREEE, per germline (reference sequence). This CDR3 spans 14 amino acids. CDR3 loop: CASSWGGLTGELFF. The DNA for the CDR3 is TGTGCCAGCAGCTGGGGAGGTTTAACCGGGGAGCTGTTTTTT.

The chain joins TRBV28 to TRBJ2-3, with 10 nucleotides matching TRBD2. Germline V gene lookup returns CDR1 MDHEN and CDR2 SYDVKM. Germline trimming cut 5 bases from V and 3 bases from J; bases unmatched to any gene: 5. The CDR3 has 15 residues. DNA for the CDR3: TGTGCCAGCAGTGATATACTAGCGGGAACAGATACGCAGTATTTT. It translates to CASSDILAGTDTQYF. Drawing the rest from reference TRBV28 and TRBJ2-3, the complete variable domain is DVKVTQSSRYLVKRTGEKVFLECVQDMDHENMFWYRQDPGLGLRLIYFSYDVKMKEKGDIPEGYSVSREKKERFSLILESASTNQTSMYLCASSDILAGTDTQYFGPGTRLTVL.

Only one count was recorded for this clone. This rearrangement joins TRBV2 to TRBJ1-2; possibly TRBD1 for D (5 bases). Germline lookup yields CDR1 SNHLY and CDR2 FYNNEI. V lost 2 bases and J 2 bases, leaving 6 bases between the germline ends. CDR3 length equals 13 residues. CDR3 bases: TGTGCCAGCAGTGAACAGGGAAACTATGGCTACACCTTC. This codes for CASSEQGNYGYTF.

The chain carries TRBV14 and TRBJ2-5; 8 bases are a match to TRBD2. Germline values: CDR1 SGHDN, CDR2 FVKESK. The CDR3 covers 16 residues. Unmatched junction bases numbered 11, after V lost 4 bases and J lost 4 bases. The CDR3 DNA reads TGTGCCAGCAGCCGTTCTCACGGGAGGGTCTTAGAGACCCAGTACTTC. Translated: CASSRSHGRVLETQYF.

V is TRBV7-8 and J is TRBJ1-2, with D tentatively TRBD1 (5 bases). V was pared by 4 bases and J by 0 bases, with 15 bases between. This CDR3 is 16 amino acids long. The germline V gene has CDR1 SGHVS and CDR2 FQNEAQ. In nucleotides, the CDR3 is TGTGCCAGCAGCTCTCAAGGGGCTCTGACTAACTATGGCTACACCTTC. Protein product: CASSSQGALTNYGYTF. Together with reference TRBV7-8 and TRBJ1-2, the CDR3 gives the full variable domain: GAGVSQSPRYKVAKRGQDVALRCDPISGHVSLFWYQQALGQGPEFLTYFQNEAQLDKSGLPSDRFFAERPEGSVSTLKIQRTQQEDSAVYLCASSSQGALTNYGYTFGSGTRLTVV.

The chain has TRBV27 and TRBJ1-2, with 8 bases aligning to TRBD1. The germline V gene has CDR1 MNHEY and CDR2 SMNVEV (reference sequence). The CDR3 has 11 residues. Trimming took 6 bases from V and 11 from J; bases not matched to a gene: 5. The CDR3 DNA is TGTGCCAGCAGAGGGGACAGGTGGTACACCTTC. It yields the protein CASRGDRWYTF.

V gene TRBV2 combines with J gene TRBJ2-3, with 8 positions matching TRBD2. There are 16 residues in the CDR3. V trimming: 6 bases; J trimming: 2 bases; junction bases outside the gene matches: 10. Germline CDR1 reads SNHLY; CDR2 reads FYNNEI. Here the CDR3 DNA reads TGTGCCAGCAGCTCACACGCGGGGGGCCCCACAGATACGCAGTATTTT. Translating gives CASSSHAGGPTDTQYF.

V usage is TRBV4-1 and J usage is TRBJ2-2, with a possible D match to TRBD2 (6 bases). Germline CDR1 and CDR2: MGHRA and YSYEKL. Trimming took 5 bases from V and 4 from J, leaving 14 bases between them. The CDR3 runs to 15 residues. CDR3 sequence (DNA): TGCGCCAGCAGCAATTACCGGGAGAGCACCGGGGAGCTGTTTTTT. Amino acid sequence: CASSNYRESTGELFF.

This chain joins TRBV7-2 and TRBJ2-2, with unresolved D. Germline lookup yields CDR1 SGHTA and CDR2 FQGNSA. The length of the CDR3 is 15 residues. Trimming took 3 bases from V and 3 from J, leaving 11 bases between them. CDR3 nucleotide sequence: TGTGCCAGCAGCTTGCCTAGGTGGGACACCGGGGAGCTGTTTTTT. This encodes CASSLPRWDTGELFF. The variable domain in full, with the rest retrieved from reference TRBV7-2 and TRBJ2-2, is GAGVSQSPSNKVTEKGKDVELRCDPISGHTALYWYRQSLGQGLEFLIYFQGNSAPDKSGLPSDRFSAERTGGSVSTLTIQRTQQEDSAVYLCASSLPRWDTGELFFGEGSRLTVL.

The chain recombines TRBV10-3 with TRBJ2-6; 8 bases are a match to TRBD1. Germline V gene sequence: CDR1 ENHRY, CDR2 SYGVKD. With 8 bases clipped from V and 4 bases from J, the junction kept 10 bases outside the gene matches. This CDR3 spans 16 amino acids. This CDR3 is CAIGQTGGSGANVLTF. In DNA, the CDR3 is TGTGCCATCGGGCAAACAGGGGGTTCGGGGGCCAACGTCCTGACTTTC.

J is TRBJ2-1 and V is TRBV7-2; TRBD2 agrees at 10 bases. V gave up 0 bases and J gave up 5 bases; unmatched junction bases: 1. CDR3 length: 15 amino acids. CDR1 and CDR2 from the germline V gene are SGHTA and FQGNSA. CDR3 DNA sequence: TGTGCCAGCAGCTTAGCTAGCGGGGGGAACAATGAGCAGTTCTTC. Amino acids: CASSLASGGNNEQFF.

This clone was seen more than once but under ten times. The chain combines TRBV7-2 with TRBJ2-3; 14 bases fit TRBD2. The trim removed 1 base at V and 5 bases at J, leaving 5 bases unmatched. From germline, CDR1 is SGHTA and CDR2 FQGNSA. The CDR3 has 17 amino acids. DNA of the CDR3: TGTGCCAGCAGCTTAGGGCGACTAGCGGGGGGGCTAGATACGCAGTATTTT. This sequence encodes CASSLGRLAGGLDTQYF.

This chain links TRBV7-9 with TRBJ2-7, with 8 bases matching TRBD1. This CDR3 has 15 residues. The V gene's germline CDR1 is SEHNR and CDR2 FQNEAQ (reference sequence). The V gene end was trimmed by 1 base and the J gene end by 2 bases; junction bases not matched to a gene: 4. The DNA for the CDR3 is TGTGCCAGCAGCTTAGATCTACAGGGGGCCTACGAGCAGTACTTC. Translated: CASSLDLQGAYEQYF. Filled out from reference TRBV7-9 and TRBJ2-7, the complete variable domain reads DTGVSQNPRHKITKRGQNVTFRCDPISEHNRLYWYRQTLGQGPEFLTYFQNEAQLEKSRLLSDRFSAERPKGSFSTLEIQRTEQGDSAMYLCASSLDLQGAYEQYFGPGTRLTVT.

The J gene is TRBJ2-3, the V gene TRBV5-1; 14 bases align to TRBD2. The CDR3 runs to 21 residues. CDR1 is SGHRS and CDR2 is YFSETQ in the germline V gene. The V segment lost 6 bases and the J segment 0 bases; nucleotides outside the gene matches: 18. The CDR3 region is CASKRNLIAGLAGASTDTQYF. The DNA of the CDR3 is TGCGCCAGCAAAAGGAACTTAATAGCGGGACTAGCGGGAGCGAGCACAGATACGCAGTATTTT.

The chain is built from TRBV27 and TRBJ2-6; 11 nucleotides match TRBD1. J lost 2 bases, V lost 4 bases, and 10 bases had no gene match. The CDR3 sequence is 19 residues long. Germline CDR1 is MNHEY and CDR2 is SMNVEV (reference sequence). CDR3 sequence (DNA): TGTGCCAGCAGTTCTGAGTTTAGGACAGGGGGCGCTGGGGCCAACGTCCTGACTTTC. It yields the protein CASSSEFRTGGAGANVLTF. Variable domain in full (rest from reference TRBV27 and TRBJ2-6): EAQVTQNPRYLITVTGKKLTVTCSQNMNHEYMSWYRQDPGLGLRQIYYSMNVEVTDKGDVPEGYKVSRKEKRNFPLILESPSPNQTSLYFCASSSEFRTGGAGANVLTFGAGSRLTVL.

The chain links TRBV5-6 to TRBJ2-5; the match to TRBD2 covers 7 bases. The end of the DNA fits TRBJ2-7 better, so the J call may be wrong. Looked up from germline, CDR1 is SGHDT and CDR2 is YYEEEE. The CDR3 has 13 residues. Here the CDR3 DNA reads TGTGCCAGCAGCTTCTGGGGGGGCTACGAGCAGTACTTC. This codes for CASSFWGGYEQYF.

The chain links TRBV2 to TRBJ2-7, with 10 positions matching TRBD2. This CDR3 is built from 15 residues. Germline CDR1 is SNHLY and CDR2 is FYNNEI. V lost 5 bases, J lost 0 bases, and 4 bases stayed unmatched. CDR3 protein: CASSIPSGSSYEQYF. In DNA, the CDR3 is TGTGCCAGCAGTATCCCTAGCGGGAGCTCCTACGAGCAGTACTTC.